Sequencing of this T cell receptor beta chain was carried out in a study of early T cells in non-severe SARS-CoV-2 infection. This clonotype was counted only a few times. The TCR library protocol was used to attach unique molecular identifiers. These identifiers were attached to individual cDNA molecules. TCRdb independently ran MiXCR on the 5' RACE reads; one entry per CDR3 protein. The sample carries fewer than 90,000 distinct CDR3 sequences, more than 13% recorded once. The sequencing input was whole blood. The receptor was derived from an adult who was a healthcare worker with PCR-confirmed SARS-CoV-2 infection or an uninfected control (not recorded which).

Here the CDR3 reads CSVDEDRGVFDTQYF. In DNA, the CDR3 is TGCAGCGTTGATGAGGACAGAGGTGTCTTCGATACGCAGTATTTT. J is TRBJ2-3 and V is TRBV29-1, with a possible D match to TRBD1 (6 bases). CDR1 is SQVTM and CDR2 is ANQGSEA in the germline V gene. V was clipped by 3 bases and J by 6 bases, with 19 bases between them. The CDR3 runs 15 residues.